This T cell receptor beta chain was observed in a study of PD-L1 blockade in urothelial cancer. Study-wide background: Patients, treated from 2014 onward, received atezolizumab 1,200 mg intravenously every 3 weeks. Prior regimens of chemotherapy numbered 0 to 3 per patient. Study-wide points: More expansion of tumor-associated blood clones, seen at 3 weeks, marked durable-benefit patients. Pretreatment peripheral blood TCR clonality that fell below the median predicted better survival among the patients studied.

Time point given: pretreatment peripheral blood. Produced via immunoSEQ multiplex PCR; TCRdb's table is partial and in-frame only. The sample yields some 71,000 clones, approximately 86% seen once. The germline V gene encodes CDR1 LNHDA and CDR2 SQIVND (reference sequence). The germline V and J ends were trimmed by 5 bases and 5 bases, with 10 bases remaining between them. The CDR3 runs to 13 residues. Notes on this clone: Its antigen is not identified.

This TCR was sampled from a man in his sixties with urothelial cancer. This sample comprised PBMCs, obtained around atezolizumab (anti-PD-L1) treatment. The V call is TRBV19, the J call TRBJ1-5; no reliable D call. Here the CDR3 reads CASSYGQDQPQHF. The DNA for the CDR3 is TGTGCCAGTAGTTACGGCCAGGATCAGCCCCAGCATTTT.